These 9 T cell receptor beta chains came from one sample sequenced in a study of blood T cells in healthy people across ages (dated by TCRdb to between 2014 and 2016). The library was built by means of 5' RACE. The data were produced on an Illumina HiSeq 2500. The second PCR ran for roughly 7 to 12 cycles and used a J-beta primer mix along with a sample-barcoded 5' primer. TCRdb reanalyzed the raw reads on its own, using fastp at Q25 for trimming and MiXCR for clone calling, and kept in-frame beta chains. Every CDR3 protein is listed once, alongside the most common genes and DNA of its rows. The sample data list over 700,000 distinct CDR3 sequences, and around 25% of these were observed just once. The top ten clones comprise more than 7.5% of the sample. These same records also appear under a second study, on T cells of mothers and their children.

Sequenced: blood. The origin of the receptors is a boy aged 5-17 years in good health.

The CDR3: CASSQEGSEGDEQYF. The CDR3 bases are TGTGCCAGCAGCCAAGAGGGTTCGGAGGGGGACGAGCAGTACTTC. The chain carries TRBV4-2 and TRBJ2-7; D possibly matches TRBD1 or TRBD2 (6 bases each). Trimming took off 0 bases at V and 5 bases at J, with 14 bases between the two ends. Germline-derived CDR1 and CDR2 are LGHNA and YNFKEQ. The CDR3 is made up of 15 amino acids.

This clonotype has more than one count but fewer than ten. The chain links TRBV29-1 to TRBJ2-1; D uncertain. The DNA matches TRBJ2-7 better at its end, which makes the J call doubtful. The CDR3 covers 12 residues. Germline assignment: CDR1 SQVTM and CDR2 ANQGSEA. The CDR3 reads CSVASAAGEQYF. The CDR3 DNA reads as TGCAGCGTTGCTTCTGCTGCTGGGGAGCAGTACTTC.

The rearrangement links TRBV2 to TRBJ1-1, with D uncertain. Germline V gene sequence: CDR1 SNHLY, CDR2 FYNNEI. Trimming removed 1 base at V and 0 bases at J, with 12 bases between. This CDR3 is 16 amino acids long. The CDR3 coding sequence is TGTGCCAGCAGTGAAGTTTTTACCGAATTGAACACTGAAGCTTTCTTT. Protein: CASSEVFTELNTEAFF.

This clonotype was seen only a few times. The chain uses TRBV29-1 and TRBJ2-7; 9 bases line up with TRBD1. Germline CDR1 is SQVTM and CDR2 is ANQGSEA. The length of the CDR3 is 15 residues. The V gene end was trimmed by 6 bases and the J gene end by 2 bases; junction bases not matched to a gene: 11. The CDR3 DNA sequence: TGCAGCGTGGCCGGGACAGGGCAATCTGCCTACGAGCAGTACTTC. It is translated as CSVAGTGQSAYEQYF.

This chain uses TRBV6-1 with TRBJ2-1, with unresolved D. CDR3 length: 15 amino acids. Trimming pared 4 bases from V and 0 bases from J, leaving 10 bases between. Per germline, CDR1 MNHNS and CDR2 SASEGT. In nucleotides, the CDR3 is TGTGCCAGCAGTGGACGGCATCTCTCCTACAATGAGCAGTTCTTC. As protein: CASSGRHLSYNEQFF.

The chain has TRBV6-5 and TRBJ2-3; perhaps TRBD1 as D (6 bases). This CDR3 is built from 14 residues. The V end lost 6 bases, the J end lost 3 bases, and 13 bases lay between the germline ends. Germline lookup yields CDR1 MNHEY and CDR2 SVGAGI. CDR3 DNA: TGTGCCAGCAGCCGAGGGCAGGGGACAGATACGCAGTATTTT. This codes for CASSRGQGTDTQYF.

The gene calls are TRBV3-1 and TRBJ1-3, with D hard to call. This CDR3 spans 14 amino acids. CDR1 and CDR2 (germline): LGHDT, YNNKEL (reference sequence). Between the trimmed V and J ends, which lost 4 bases and 3 bases, there was a span of 10 bases. CDR3 nucleotide sequence: TGTGCCAGCAGCCCCTTGGTGAGTGGAAACACCATATATTTT. Its translation is CASSPLVSGNTIYF.

At least ten counts were recorded for this clonotype. J is TRBJ2-5 and V is TRBV7-6, with 10 nucleotides matching TRBD2. The ends lost 3 bases at V and 7 bases at J; junction bases unmatched: 11. Germline CDR1 reads SGHVS; CDR2 reads FNYEAQ. The CDR3 sequence is 16 residues long. The CDR3 is CASSLVFGTSVATQYF. Here the CDR3 DNA reads TGTGCCAGCAGCTTGGTTTTCGGGACTAGCGTCGCGACCCAGTACTTC.

This clonotype was observed at least ten times. This rearrangement joins TRBV28 to TRBJ2-1; D gene unclear. CDR1 and CDR2 (germline): MDHEN, SYDVKM. V was trimmed by 3 bases and J by 10 bases, leaving 7 bases between them. The CDR3 is 11 residues long. The CDR3 is CASSFDWEQFF. In DNA, the CDR3 is TGTGCCAGCAGTTTCGACTGGGAGCAGTTCTTC. Complete variable domain (other parts from reference TRBV28 and TRBJ2-1): DVKVTQSSRYLVKRTGEKVFLECVQDMDHENMFWYRQDPGLGLRLIYFSYDVKMKEKGDIPEGYSVSREKKERFSLILESASTNQTSMYLCASSFDWEQFFGPGTRLTVL.